A single sample gave rise to the 4 T cell receptor beta chains below, sequenced in a study of beta chain features in type 1 diabetes. Study observations and caveats: A moderate, significant TCRB CDR3 shortening appeared in type 1 diabetes across four CD4+ subsets.

No antigen is known for these receptors. Expressed TCRB transcripts were sequenced because the isolated RNA had all been reverse transcribed beforehand. Sequencing used immunoSEQ multiplex PCR; TCRdb keeps in-frame clones, though not all of them. The data show about 180,000 clones, approximately 8% seen once. The source material was central memory CD4+ T cells from blood. These receptors were taken from a man aged 18 to 29 with type 1 diabetes.

This clone appeared a few times. This CDR3 reads CASGRITEAFF. CDR3 bases: TGTGCCAGCGGCAGAATTACTGAAGCTTTCTTT. V is TRBV2 and J is TRBJ1-1; no firm D call. Germline-derived CDR1 and CDR2 are SNHLY and FYNNEI. The CDR3 covers 11 residues. The V gene lost 8 bases and the J gene lost 5 bases, with 9 bases spanning the gap. The entire variable domain, with the rest obtained from reference TRBV2 and TRBJ1-1, is as follows: EPEVTQTPSHQVTQMGQEVILRCVPISNHLYFYWYRQILGQKVEFLVSFYNNEISEKSEIFDDQFSVERPDGSNFTLKIRSTKLEDSAMYFCASGRITEAFFGQGTRLTVV.

Only a few counts were recorded for this clone. The chain's CDR3 is CASRAGTSKETQYF. CDR3 nucleotides: TGCGCCAGCAGAGCCGGGACTAGTAAAGAGACCCAGTACTTC. The gene calls are TRBV5-1 and TRBJ2-5, with TRBD2 matching over 8 bases. After removal of 5 bases from V and 3 bases from J, the junction contained 6 bases not matched to a gene. The CDR3 loop spans 14 amino acids. CDR1 is SGHRS and CDR2 is YFSETQ in the germline V gene.

This clone was recorded at least ten times. The rearrangement uses TRBV9 and TRBJ2-7, with 8 bases lining up with TRBD1. Germline V CDR1 and CDR2: SGDLS, YYNGEE. The CDR3 has 14 amino acids. J lost 6 bases, V lost 3 bases, and 8 bases had no gene match. The DNA for the CDR3 is TGTGCCAGCAGCGCGAGGACAGGGCGTTTCGAGCAGTACTTC. Translation gives CASSARTGRFEQYF.

Note on this clone: A read error may be the cause here, since a much bigger clone is one base away. The same CDR3 arises from other DNA sequences in this sample as well. The chain employs TRBV9 and TRBJ2-2, with D possibly matching TRBD1 (5 bases). This CDR3 spans 14 amino acids. V lost 2 bases and J 2 bases, leaving 7 bases between the germline ends. CDR1 SGDLS and CDR2 YYNGEE come from the germline V gene. DNA for the CDR3: TGTGCCAGCAGCGTCCAGGGAAACACCGGGGAGCTGTTTTTT. Amino acid sequence: CASSVQGNTGELFF.